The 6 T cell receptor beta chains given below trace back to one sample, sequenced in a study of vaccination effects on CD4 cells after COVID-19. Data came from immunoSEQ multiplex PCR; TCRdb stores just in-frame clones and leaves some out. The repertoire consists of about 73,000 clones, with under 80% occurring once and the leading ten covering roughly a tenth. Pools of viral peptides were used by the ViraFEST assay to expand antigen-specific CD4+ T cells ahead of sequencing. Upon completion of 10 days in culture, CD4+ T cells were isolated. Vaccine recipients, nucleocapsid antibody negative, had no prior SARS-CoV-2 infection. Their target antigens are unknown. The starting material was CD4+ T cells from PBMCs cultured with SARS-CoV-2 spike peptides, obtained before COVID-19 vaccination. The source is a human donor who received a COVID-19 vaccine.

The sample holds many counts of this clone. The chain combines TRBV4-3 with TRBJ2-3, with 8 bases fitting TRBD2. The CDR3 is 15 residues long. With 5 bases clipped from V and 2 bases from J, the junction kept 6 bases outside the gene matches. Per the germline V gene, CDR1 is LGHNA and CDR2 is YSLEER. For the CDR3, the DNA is TGCGCCAGCAGCTACGGGGGGGGTAACACAGATACGCAGTATTTT. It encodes CASSYGGGNTDTQYF.

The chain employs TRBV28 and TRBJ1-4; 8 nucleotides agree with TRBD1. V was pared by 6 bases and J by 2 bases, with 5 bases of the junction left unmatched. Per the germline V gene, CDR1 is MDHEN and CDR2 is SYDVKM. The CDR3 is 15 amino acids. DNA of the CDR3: TGTGCCAGCAGCCGTGGACAGGGTACTAATGAAAAACTGTTTTTT. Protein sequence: CASSRGQGTNEKLFF.

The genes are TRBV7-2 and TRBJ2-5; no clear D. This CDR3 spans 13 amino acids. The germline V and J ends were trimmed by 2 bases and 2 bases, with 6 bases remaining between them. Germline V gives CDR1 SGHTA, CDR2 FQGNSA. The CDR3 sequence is CASSLNLQETQYF. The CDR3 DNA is TGTGCCAGCAGCTTAAACCTACAAGAGACCCAGTACTTC. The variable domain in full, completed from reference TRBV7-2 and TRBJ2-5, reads GAGVSQSPSNKVTEKGKDVELRCDPISGHTALYWYRQSLGQGLEFLIYFQGNSAPDKSGLPSDRFSAERTGGSVSTLTIQRTQQEDSAVYLCASSLNLQETQYFGPGTRLLVL.

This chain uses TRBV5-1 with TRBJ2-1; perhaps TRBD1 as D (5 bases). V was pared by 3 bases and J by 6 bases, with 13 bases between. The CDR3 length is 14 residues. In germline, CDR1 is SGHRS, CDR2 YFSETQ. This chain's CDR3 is CASSSRTNANEQFF. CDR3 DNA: TGCGCCAGCAGCTCGAGGACAAATGCCAATGAGCAGTTCTTC.

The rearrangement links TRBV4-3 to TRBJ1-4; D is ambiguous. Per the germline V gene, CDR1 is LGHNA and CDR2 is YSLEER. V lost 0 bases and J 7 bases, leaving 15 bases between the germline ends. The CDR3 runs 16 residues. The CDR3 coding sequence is TGCGCCAGCAGCCAAGATCTAAGGCGCCGGGGTGAAAAACTGTTTTTT. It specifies CASSQDLRRRGEKLFF.

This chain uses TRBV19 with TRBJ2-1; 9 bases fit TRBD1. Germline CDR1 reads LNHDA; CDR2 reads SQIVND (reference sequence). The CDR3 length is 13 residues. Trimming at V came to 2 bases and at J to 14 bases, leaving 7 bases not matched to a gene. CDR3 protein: CASSINWDRVKFF. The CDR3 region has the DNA TGTGCCAGTAGTATAAACTGGGACAGGGTAAAGTTCTTC.